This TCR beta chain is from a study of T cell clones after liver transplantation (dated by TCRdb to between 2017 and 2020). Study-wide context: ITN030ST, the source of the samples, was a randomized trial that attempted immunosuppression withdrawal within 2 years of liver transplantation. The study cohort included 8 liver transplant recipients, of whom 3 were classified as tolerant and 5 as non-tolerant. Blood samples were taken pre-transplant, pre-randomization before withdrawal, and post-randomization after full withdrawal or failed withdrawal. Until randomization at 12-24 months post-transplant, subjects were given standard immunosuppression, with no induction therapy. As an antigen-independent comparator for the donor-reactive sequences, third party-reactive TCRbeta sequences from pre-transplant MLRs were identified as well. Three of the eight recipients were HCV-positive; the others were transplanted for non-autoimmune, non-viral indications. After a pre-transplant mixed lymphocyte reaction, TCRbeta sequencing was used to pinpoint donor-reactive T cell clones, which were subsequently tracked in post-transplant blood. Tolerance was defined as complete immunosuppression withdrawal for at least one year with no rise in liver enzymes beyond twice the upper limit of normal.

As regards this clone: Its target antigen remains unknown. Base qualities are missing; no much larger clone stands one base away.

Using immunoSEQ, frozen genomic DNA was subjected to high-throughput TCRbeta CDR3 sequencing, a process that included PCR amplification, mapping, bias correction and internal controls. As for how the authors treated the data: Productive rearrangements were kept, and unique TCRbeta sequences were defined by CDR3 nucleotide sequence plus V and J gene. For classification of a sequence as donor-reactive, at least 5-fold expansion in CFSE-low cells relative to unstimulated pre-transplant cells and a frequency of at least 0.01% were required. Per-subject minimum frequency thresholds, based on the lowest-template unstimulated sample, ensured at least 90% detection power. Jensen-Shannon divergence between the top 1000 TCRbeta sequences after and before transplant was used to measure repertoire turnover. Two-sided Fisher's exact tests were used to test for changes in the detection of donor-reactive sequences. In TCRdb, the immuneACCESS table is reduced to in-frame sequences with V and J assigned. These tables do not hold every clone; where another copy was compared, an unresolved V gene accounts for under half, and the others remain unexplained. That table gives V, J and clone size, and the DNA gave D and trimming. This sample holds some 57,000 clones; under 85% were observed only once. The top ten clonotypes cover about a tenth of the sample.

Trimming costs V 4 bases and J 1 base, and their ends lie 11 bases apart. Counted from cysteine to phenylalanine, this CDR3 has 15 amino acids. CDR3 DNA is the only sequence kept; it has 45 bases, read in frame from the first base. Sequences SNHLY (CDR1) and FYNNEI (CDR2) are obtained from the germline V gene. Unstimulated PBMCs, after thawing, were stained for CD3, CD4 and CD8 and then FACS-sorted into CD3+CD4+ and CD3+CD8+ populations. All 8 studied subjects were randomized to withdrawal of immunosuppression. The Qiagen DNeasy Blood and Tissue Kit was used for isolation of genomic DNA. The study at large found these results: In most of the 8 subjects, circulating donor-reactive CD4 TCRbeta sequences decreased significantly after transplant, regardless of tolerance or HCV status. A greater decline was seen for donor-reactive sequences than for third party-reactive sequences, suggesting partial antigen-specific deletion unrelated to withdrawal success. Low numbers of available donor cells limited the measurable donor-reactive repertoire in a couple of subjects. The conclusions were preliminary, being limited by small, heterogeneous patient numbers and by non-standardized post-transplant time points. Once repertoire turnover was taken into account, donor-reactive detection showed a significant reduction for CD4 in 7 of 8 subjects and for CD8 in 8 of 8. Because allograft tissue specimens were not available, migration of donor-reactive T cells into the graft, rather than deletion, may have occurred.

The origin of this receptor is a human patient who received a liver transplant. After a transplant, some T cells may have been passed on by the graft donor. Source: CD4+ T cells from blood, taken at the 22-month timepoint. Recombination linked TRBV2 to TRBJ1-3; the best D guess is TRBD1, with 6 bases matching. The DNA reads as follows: TGTGCCAGCAGTGTTGACAGGCCATCTGGAAACACCATATATTTT. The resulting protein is CASSVDRPSGNTIYF.